This T cell receptor beta chain originates from a study of T-cell reconstitution after alpha-beta-depleted transplantation in children (dated by TCRdb to 2016 to 2018). Background on the whole study: Using TCR repertoire profiling, the study followed T-cell immune reconstitution in a quantitative way in children after TCRalphabeta/CD19-depleted allogeneic hematopoietic cell transplantation.

What the authors observed across the whole study: About two months after transplant, the apparently early recovery of alphabetaT-cell counts reportedly depended on just several hundred clones that had expanded rapidly and came from non-depleted graft cells. In some patients, the high TCRbeta diversity seen at day 60 was put down to recipient T cells and intrathymic progenitors that had survived conditioning. Over subsequent months, a decline in hyperexpanded clone frequencies was noted, and after one year, T-cell counts and TCRbeta diversity were mostly ascribed to newly produced T cells.

There are many counts of this clonotype. Its target antigen remains unknown. Per-base qualities were not stored, and no clone one base away is much larger. This specimen's treatment or condition label, interpreted: allogeneic hematopoietic cell transplantation with graft depleted of TCRalphabeta T cells and CD19 B cells. The transplant recipients were children given TCRalphabeta/CD19-depleted allogeneic hematopoietic cell grafts. Library construction relied on PCR. The instrument given in TCRdb is Illumina HiSeq 2500. TCR libraries were prepared with molecular barcoding, using unique molecular identifiers to normalize TCRbeta repertoire quantification. TCRdb cleaned the public reads at Q25 with fastp, built clones with MiXCR and kept in-frame beta chains. Every distinct CDR3 protein forms one entry, paired with its most common genes and DNA. The sample table lists roughly 150,000 distinct CDR3 sequences, 11% of them with a count of one. The ten largest clones capture over 10% of the sample.

At the junction V is shortened by 5 bases and J by 1 base, with 16 bases in between. CDR1 and CDR2 are read off the germline V gene (reference sequence) as LGHDT and YNNKEL. CDR3 length: 16 amino acids, cysteine to phenylalanine. Only the CDR3 portion is preserved as DNA: 48 bases, with reading frame beginning at the first base. The chain is assembled from TRBV3-1 and TRBJ2-3; matching of 6 bases hints at TRBD2 as the D gene. This receptor was identified in a boy between 2 and 10 years old with acute myeloid leukemia, due to receive a stem cell transplant. Sequencing used PBMCs, obtained before TCRalphabeta/CD19-depleted stem cell transplant. The CDR3 region: CASSFGGPVGTDTQYF. The nucleotides are TGTGCCAGCAGCTTCGGAGGGCCCGTTGGCACAGATACGCAGTATTTT.